This paragraph reports one T cell receptor beta chain. Its antigen is currently unknown. These data are taken from a study of healthy donors' naive CD4 and CD8 T cells. Background on the study: Donors, half of them female, were 20-25, 40-50 or 60-70 years old. All functional IMGT TCR alpha variants were covered by new primers.

Trimming cost V 0 bases and J 2 bases; bases outside gene matches: 7. Germline CDR1 and CDR2: LGHNA and YSLEER. The CDR3 spans 16 residues. Broader study findings: Reportedly, most V and J gene segments showed naive CD4+ versus CD8+ bias.

TCR libraries were built from 500 to 600 ng of total RNA by linear amplification. TCRdb re-derived calls from the reads in MiXCR, one entry per CDR3 protein. The sample shows roughly 200,000 distinct CDR3 sequences, over 60% of them seen only once. Naive CD4+ cells were sorted as CD4+CD8-CD45RO-CD45RA+; naive CD8+ as CD8+CD4-CD45RA+CD27bright. This TCR was recovered from a pool of human donors in good health; the sample pools cells from several healthy donors. Material: naive CD4+ and CD8+ T cells sorted from blood, pooled from several donors. V usage is TRBV4-3 and J usage is TRBJ2-7; 7 bases line up with TRBD2. Here the CDR3 DNA reads TGCGCCAGCAGCCAAGAACGGGCGGGGAGGGCCTACGAGCAGTACTTC. Translating it yields CASSQERAGRAYEQYF.